This TCR beta chain came from a study of blood T cell repertoires in COVID-19. Background on the study: COVID-19 samples collected from the United States, Italy and Spain covered acute and convalescent phases. Sample material is recorded as cDNA or gDNA derived from T cells, B-cell-depleted T cells, or PBMCs.

In germline, CDR1 is SGHNT, CDR2 YYREEE (reference sequence). Between the trimmed V and J ends, which lost 5 bases and 2 bases, there was a span of 15 bases. CDR3 length: 15 amino acids. Original methodology: Amplification of reference gene primers was used by the study to estimate nucleated cell counts. Method: immunoSEQ multiplex PCR; TCRdb's copy keeps in-frame clones and lacks some. The V and J calls and clone size were taken over from that table, and D and trimming were inferred from the DNA. The sample includes around 88,000 clones, roughly 80% of them seen just once. This sequence joins TRBV5-4 and TRBJ2-3, with D tentatively TRBD2 (6 bases). Source material: peripheral blood. This receptor was obtained from a man in his sixties with acute or convalescent COVID-19. CDR3 coding DNA: TGTGCCAGCAGTGCTGGAGCGGGTTTCACAGATACGCAGTATTTT. Amino acids: CASSAGAGFTDTQYF.